This TCR beta chain was captured in a study of T cells in tuberculosis. Study-wide points: Smaller distances to GMM-specific TCRs suggested their expansion in active tuberculosis. Classification accuracy was about 90% (AUROC 0.85 to 0.95) with the GMM-specific repertoire.

Some clones are missing from TCRdb's copy, which holds only in-frame ones; the method was immunoSEQ multiplex PCR. The data show 35,000 to 40,000 clones, about 94% seen once. Trimming took 0 bases from V and 3 from J, leaving 19 bases between them. The CDR3 covers 18 residues. Germline CDR1 and CDR2: LGHNT and FRNRAP. Unsorted cryopreserved PBMC were sequenced, averaging about 93,000 T cells per clinical donor. In regard to this clone: Its antigen remains unidentified.

The TCR was taken from a donor aged 10 to 29 with latent tuberculosis or without tuberculosis infection. Some clones in this sample may be carry-over from other donors' samples. The chain combines TRBV12-5 with TRBJ2-3, with D possibly TRBD1 on 5 matching bases. Material: PBMCs. CDR3 nucleotide sequence: TGTGCTAGTGGTTTGGTACGCCTCGCAGGGCCTCGGACAGATACGCAGTATTTT. This sequence encodes CASGLVRLAGPRTDTQYF.